This T cell receptor beta chain was profiled in a study of shared clonotypes between healthy human individuals. Sequenced by immunoSEQ multiplex PCR; TCRdb stores in-frame clones only, minus some. The sample gives about 2.4 million clones, 93% of which show up once; approximately 0.36% is in the top ten. CDR3 length equals 15 residues. Deletions cut 6 bases from V and 3 bases from J, with 18 bases between. Germline lookup yields CDR1 MNHNS and CDR2 SASEGT. Sequenced material: naive CD4+ T cells from PBMCs. The subset denotes: CD45RA+ positively selected. The receptor comes from a man between 18 and 29 years old in good health. Some clones in this sample may be carry-over from other donors' samples. The rearrangement uses TRBV6-1 and TRBJ2-7; the D call may be TRBD1 or TRBD2 (5 bases each). CDR3 region: CASSEGRQPIYEQYF. CDR3 bases: TGTGCCAGCAGCGAGGGGAGACAGCCAATCTACGAGCAGTACTTC.